The rows below give T cell receptor beta chains drawn from one sample of a study of CD8 T cells in ankylosing spondylitis. TCRdb independently ran MiXCR on the 5' RACE reads; one entry per CDR3 protein. The table records about 440,000 distinct CDR3 sequences, 17% of them present only once. Sequenced input: blood, either unsorted or a sorted T cell fraction (not recorded which). Receptor source: a male donor with ankylosing spondylitis. The CDR3 runs from the conserved cysteine through the conserved F or W.

CDR3 protein	J gene	V gene
CASSLPPPNYEQYF	TRBJ2-7	TRBV5-1
CASSSTGKGYTF	TRBJ1-2	TRBV5-1
CASSKTGGVGTEAFF	TRBJ1-1	TRBV7-9
CASTLGLAGAYEQYF	TRBJ2-7	TRBV5-1
CASRGTSSNTIYF	TRBJ1-3	TRBV19
CASSSYLGNQPQHF	TRBJ1-5	TRBV6-5
CASSPPRLSTDTQYF	TRBJ2-3	TRBV28
CASSGPGTATGELFF	TRBJ2-2	TRBV7-2
CSARNTGPARETQYF	TRBJ2-5	TRBV20-1
CASRGDRARGELFF	TRBJ2-2	TRBV12-3/TRBV12-4
CSASWGGSGETQYF	TRBJ2-5	TRBV20-1
CASTLFYPRWLAGVYEQFF	TRBJ2-1	TRBV12-3/TRBV12-4
CASSLSVFRRGTQYF	TRBJ2-5	TRBV28
CASSFSGTTYNEQFF	TRBJ2-1	TRBV7-2
CSAVSGIGTGELFF	TRBJ2-2	TRBV20-1
CASSVRTDTQYF	TRBJ2-3	TRBV14
CASSFGLSGGMEQFF	TRBJ2-1	TRBV11-2
CASSSRSGSSNTEAFF	TRBJ1-1	TRBV5-1
CASSLIGSSYEQYF	TRBJ2-7	TRBV12-3/TRBV12-4
CASSVAPPPGAEQFF	TRBJ2-1	TRBV9
CATELAATDTQYF	TRBJ2-3	TRBV28
CASSRLGQETQYF	TRBJ2-5	TRBV5-6
CASSQGRTSGRDTQYF	TRBJ2-3	TRBV3-1
CASSYDRGLQEQYF	TRBJ2-7	TRBV6-5
CASSVAGGLSYNEQFF	TRBJ2-1	TRBV9
CASGDRKNTEAFF	TRBJ1-1	TRBV7-8
CSASDPLSVGGYTF	TRBJ1-2	TRBV20-1
CSATWTGASYEQYF	TRBJ2-7	TRBV20-1
CASTGARTGELFF	TRBJ2-2	TRBV7-9
CASSFLFGTGLAYEQFF	TRBJ2-1	TRBV7-9
CASSRDHYTGELFF	TRBJ2-2	TRBV5-1
CASSFGTGLWGEKLFF	TRBJ1-4	TRBV5-1
CASSRLTGGTNYGYTF	TRBJ1-2	TRBV6-1
CASGTVYSNQPQHF	TRBJ1-5	TRBV6-2/TRBV6-3
CASSPAGAGGREKNIQYF	TRBJ2-4	TRBV11-2
CASYLGDRGPYEQYF	TRBJ2-7	TRBV25-1
CASSSGNTGELFF	TRBJ2-2	TRBV5-1
CASSVDRVSGANVLTF	TRBJ2-6	TRBV7-2
CASSDSVRISSTDTQYF	TRBJ2-3	TRBV6-4
CASSLMLWGEAFF	TRBJ1-1	TRBV18
CASSPVGGDTQYF	TRBJ2-3	TRBV5-1
CASSRSGGRSDEQYF	TRBJ2-7	TRBV3-1
CATSRDPGTGWPLHF	TRBJ1-6	TRBV15
CASSLGGWGNQPQHF	TRBJ1-5	TRBV7-9
CASSLGLTYTDTQYF	TRBJ2-3	TRBV5-4
CSVAGDRGQETQYF	TRBJ2-5	TRBV29-1
CATGDIHPNYGYTF	TRBJ1-2	TRBV7-9
CSARTGGFTNEKLFF	TRBJ1-4	TRBV20-1
CASSIAAGGSCNEQFF	TRBJ2-1	TRBV19
CASSLERESYTQYF	TRBJ2-3	TRBV5-8
CAIGGKGGGNTIYF	TRBJ1-3	TRBV28
CASSLVGGNPEAFF	TRBJ1-1	TRBV5-1
CASSPLAGEANEQFF	TRBJ2-1	TRBV5-5
CASSRDQTNTGELFF	TRBJ2-2	TRBV5-1
CASTWGTSGTNEQYF	TRBJ2-7	TRBV5-1
CASSLKGASYEQYF	TRBJ2-7	TRBV28